The 31 T cell receptor beta chains below come from one sample, sequenced in a study of blood T cells in healthy people across ages. Then a second PCR, running about 7 to 11 cycles, was carried out with a sample-barcoded 5' primer and a J-beta primer mix. TCRdb fed the 5' RACE reads into MiXCR, producing one record per CDR3 protein. The repertoire includes under 850,000 distinct CDR3 sequences, approximately 35% of them detected once, and around 13% sits in the top ten. The sequenced sample was blood. The receptor set was obtained from a man aged 18-30 years in good health.

This rearrangement joins TRBV5-6 to TRBJ1-5; D call uncertain. Germline loops: CDR1 SGHDT, CDR2 YYEEEE. The CDR3 runs 15 residues. V was trimmed by 1 base and J by 9 bases, leaving 17 bases between them. The DNA for the CDR3 is TGTGCCAGCAGCTTGTGCGGTCATTATAAACGGCCCCAGCATTTT. As protein: CASSLCGHYKRPQHF.

The J gene is TRBJ1-4, the V gene TRBV15; the D gene is possibly TRBD1 (5 bases). Trimming took 1 base from V and 2 from J, leaving 8 bases between them. The CDR3 runs 15 residues. Per germline, CDR1 LNHNV and CDR2 YYDKDF (reference sequence). The CDR3 sequence: CATSRGPGTNEKLFF. The CDR3 DNA reads TGTGCCACCAGCAGAGGTCCAGGGACTAATGAAAAACTGTTTTTT.

V and J are TRBV27 and TRBJ1-2; 7 nucleotides agree with TRBD1. The V segment lost 5 bases and the J segment 4 bases; nucleotides outside the gene matches: 10. Germline V gene data show CDR1 as MNHEY and CDR2 as SMNVEV (reference sequence). This CDR3 spans 15 amino acids. The CDR3 region is CASSGEQGRPYGYTF. CDR3 nucleotides: TGTGCCAGCAGTGGGGAACAGGGGAGGCCCTATGGCTACACCTTC.

This clonotype has a handful of counts. The chain is built from TRBV15 and TRBJ2-7, with 8 bases aligning to TRBD1. Germline loops: CDR1 LNHNV, CDR2 YYDKDF (reference sequence). V dropped 2 bases and J dropped 0; count of bases not matched to a gene: 15. The length of the CDR3 is 19 residues. DNA for the CDR3: TGTGCCACCAGCAGAACCCCACCCATTGGACAGGGACACTCCTACGAGCAGTACTTC. Protein product: CATSRTPPIGQGHSYEQYF. Using reference TRBV15 and TRBJ2-7 for the parts outside the CDR3, the full variable domain is DAMVIQNPRYQVTQFGKPVTLSCSQTLNHNVMYWYQQKSSQAPKLLFHYYDKDFNNEADTPDNFQSRRPNTSFCFLDIRSPGLGDTAMYLCATSRTPPIGQGHSYEQYFGPGTRLTVT.

This clonotype came up a few times. The chain couples TRBV6-2 or TRBV6-3 to TRBJ2-1, with D tentatively TRBD1 (6 bases). This CDR3 has 18 amino acids. In germline, CDR1 is MNHEY, CDR2 SVGEGT. The V gene lost 0 bases and the J gene lost 4 bases, with 19 bases spanning the gap. For the CDR3, the DNA is TGTGCCAGCAGTTACTCGAGGGGGACCGCCAGCTTGTACAATGAGCAGTTCTTC. It is translated as CASSYSRGTASLYNEQFF.

This clonotype showed up just a few times. J is TRBJ2-3 and V is TRBV27, with a weak D call TRBD1 (6 bases). The CDR3 loop spans 13 amino acids. Trimming removed 6 bases at V and 2 bases at J, with 9 bases between. Germline assignment: CDR1 MNHEY and CDR2 SMNVEV (reference sequence). The CDR3 loop reads CASSDRTTDTQYF. As DNA, the CDR3 is TGTGCCAGCAGCGACAGGACCACAGATACGCAGTATTTT.

The V call is TRBV25-1, the J call TRBJ2-5; D is ambiguous. Germline CDR1 and CDR2: MGHDK and SYGVNS. With 1 base removed from V and 11 bases from J, the gap between germline ends came to 14 bases. This CDR3 spans 13 amino acids. The CDR3 region has the DNA TGTGCCAGCAGTGAATTAATAGGGTTGGGGCAGTACTTC. This codes for CASSELIGLGQYF.

The table lists this clonotype with a few counts. This sequence joins TRBV25-1 and TRBJ1-2; no clear D gene. V lost 6 bases and J lost 7, with 12 bases in between. Germline assignment: CDR1 MGHDK and CDR2 SYGVNS. The CDR3 has 12 amino acids. This chain's CDR3 is CASRKRDRGYTF. Written as DNA, the CDR3 is TGTGCCAGCAGAAAAAGGGATCGTGGCTACACCTTC.

The V and J genes are TRBV20-1 and TRBJ1-2, with unresolved D. The CDR3 is made up of 13 amino acids. Trimming removed 0 bases from V and 4 bases from J, with 9 bases in between. Germline V CDR1 and CDR2: DFQATT, SNEGSKA (reference sequence). The CDR3 bases are TGCAGTGCTAGAGACGGCATAGCCTATGGCTACACCTTC. It encodes CSARDGIAYGYTF.

This clonotype was seen just once. This may stem from a read error, because a much larger clone lies one nucleotide away. The gene calls are TRBV7-9 and TRBJ2-4; D gene ambiguous. Per germline, CDR1 SEHNR and CDR2 FQNEAQ (reference sequence). The CDR3 spans 12 residues. V gave up 4 bases and J gave up 13 bases, with 14 bases separating them. This chain's CDR3 is CASSSLSNEQYF. CDR3 nucleotide sequence: TGTGCCAGCAGCTCGTTGAGCAATGAGCAGTACTTC.

This clonotype was counted between two and nine times. The chain joins TRBV15 to TRBJ2-4, with D possibly TRBD2 on 5 matching bases. The J call may be in error: the DNA end matches TRBJ2-5 better. Germline V lookup: CDR1 LNHNV, CDR2 YYDKDF (reference sequence). CDR3 size: 13 residues. CDR3 in DNA: TGTGCCACCAGCAGAGATCGAGGGGAGACCCAGTACTTC. This codes for CATSRDRGETQYF.

The table lists this clonotype with many counts. V is TRBV14 and J is TRBJ2-5; D gene ambiguous. The CDR3 is made up of 19 amino acids. Germline assignment: CDR1 SGHDN and CDR2 FVKESK. The V gene lost 0 bases and the J gene lost 3 bases, with 23 bases spanning the gap. The CDR3 loop reads CASSQDPPFYTRSKETQYF. CDR3 DNA: TGTGCCAGCAGCCAAGACCCCCCGTTTTACACCCGTTCAAAAGAGACCCAGTACTTC.

The V gene is TRBV27, the J gene TRBJ2-1; D may be TRBD2 (6 bases). V lost 5 bases, J lost 7 bases, and 15 bases lay in between. CDR1 MNHEY and CDR2 SMNVEV come from the germline V gene (reference sequence). This CDR3 is 14 amino acids long. As DNA, the CDR3 is TGTGCCAGCAGTGGGCTGCGGGGCCGAAATGAGCAGTTCTTC. It encodes CASSGLRGRNEQFF.

V usage is TRBV20-1 and J usage is TRBJ2-1; no clear D gene. V dropped 6 bases and J dropped 7 bases, with 10 bases sitting between them. The CDR3 loop spans 11 amino acids. Germline CDR1 is DFQATT and CDR2 is SNEGSKA (reference sequence). The CDR3 loop reads CSAFNWNEQFF. CDR3 coding DNA: TGCAGTGCCTTCAATTGGAATGAGCAGTTCTTC.

This clonotype was observed a few times. J is TRBJ1-4 and V is TRBV14; D is unclear. The CDR3 consists of 16 residues. Germline lookup yields CDR1 SGHDN and CDR2 FVKESK. V was clipped by 1 base and J by 3 bases, with 12 bases between them. CDR3: CASSQGWRLPNEKLFF. The CDR3 DNA follows: TGTGCCAGCAGCCAAGGATGGAGGTTACCTAATGAAAAACTGTTTTTT. The full variable domain, with the rest looked up from reference TRBV14 and TRBJ1-4, is EAGVTQFPSHSVIEKGQTVTLRCDPISGHDNLYWYRRVMGKEIKFLLHFVKESKQDESGMPNNRFLAERTGGTYSTLKVQPAELEDSGVYFCASSQGWRLPNEKLFFGSGTQLSVL.

V gene TRBV7-9 combines with J gene TRBJ2-1; D possibly corresponds to TRBD1 (7 bases). Germline values: CDR1 SEHNR, CDR2 FQNEAQ (reference sequence). The CDR3 covers 14 residues. Deletions cut 5 bases from V and 6 bases from J, with 14 bases between. CDR3 sequence: CASSLNQGGNEQFF. CDR3 coding DNA: TGTGCCAGCAGCCTCAATCAGGGGGGCAATGAGCAGTTCTTC.

The chain employs TRBV20-1 and TRBJ1-1; maybe TRBD1 (6 bases). Trimming took 6 bases from V and 8 from J, leaving 19 bases between them. In germline, CDR1 is DFQATT, CDR2 SNEGSKA (reference sequence). The CDR3 runs to 13 residues. The CDR3 spells CSATRGGAREAFF. The DNA of the CDR3 is TGCAGTGCCACCAGGGGAGGGGCGAGGGAAGCTTTCTTT.

This clonotype was found many times. This chain joins TRBV12-3 or TRBV12-4 and TRBJ2-7; D may be TRBD1 (5 bases). This CDR3 is 13 amino acids long. V was clipped by 4 bases and J by 4 bases, with 11 bases between them. CDR3 residues: CASSYQGFYEQYF. CDR3 DNA: TGTGCCAGCAGTTACCAGGGTTTTTACGAGCAGTACTTC.

V and J are TRBV6-2 or TRBV6-3 and TRBJ1-5; D remains unclear. Per the germline V gene, CDR1 is MNHEY and CDR2 is SVGEGT. Trimming removed 6 bases from V and 7 bases from J, with 16 bases in between. This CDR3 spans 14 amino acids. For the CDR3, the DNA is TGTGCCAGCAGAGGCTCGACCCCTGGACAGCCCCAGCATTTT. Translated, it gives CASRGSTPGQPQHF.

This clonotype has a handful of counts. This chain uses TRBV3-1 with TRBJ2-1; no firm D call. Deletions cut 5 bases from V and 6 bases from J, with 11 bases between. The CDR3 has 13 residues. Germline-derived CDR1 and CDR2 are LGHDT and YNNKEL (reference sequence). CDR3 coding DNA: TGTGCCAGCAGCGCCCAGGTTTCCAATGAGCAGTTCTTC. It yields the protein CASSAQVSNEQFF.

The chain combines TRBV4-3 with TRBJ1-4; 11 positions match TRBD1. Germline loops: CDR1 LGHNA, CDR2 YSLEER. The CDR3 consists of 15 residues. V dropped 2 bases and J dropped 8; count of bases not matched to a gene: 4. In DNA, the CDR3 is TGCGCCAGCAGCCAACCGGGACAGGGGGAAGAAAAACTGTTTTTT. Its translation is CASSQPGQGEEKLFF.

This clonotype was seen a few times. The rearrangement joins TRBV6-2 or TRBV6-3 to TRBJ2-1, with 10 bases lining up with TRBD1. V shed 6 bases and J 6 bases; nucleotides not matched to a gene: 11. This CDR3 has 16 residues. The V gene's germline CDR1 is MNHEY and CDR2 SVGEGT. The CDR3 is CASSNLRDRGINEQFF. Here the CDR3 DNA reads TGTGCCAGCAGCAACCTTCGGGACAGGGGAATCAATGAGCAGTTCTTC.

This clonotype was detected ten times or more. The J gene is TRBJ2-5, the V gene TRBV7-2, with D unresolved. The CDR3 length is 11 residues. CDR1 is SGHTA and CDR2 is FQGNSA in the germline V gene. With 6 bases removed from V and 5 bases from J, the gap between germline ends came to 7 bases. CDR3 DNA sequence: TGTGCCAGCAGGACTGGGGAGACCCAGTACTTC. It yields the protein CASRTGETQYF.

This clonotype was picked up a small number of times. The chain carries TRBV5-5 and TRBJ2-7, with 9 bases aligning to TRBD1. This CDR3 has 15 amino acids. V lost 4 bases to trimming and J lost 4 bases; unmatched junction nucleotides: 9. Germline V gene lookup returns CDR1 SGHKS and CDR2 YYEKEE (reference sequence). The DNA for the CDR3 is TGTGCCAGCAGCCCAAGGAGGACAGGGGTTTACGAGCAGTACTTC. As protein: CASSPRRTGVYEQYF.

V usage is TRBV6-6 and J usage is TRBJ2-7, with TRBD1 matching 7 bases. The end of the DNA aligns better with TRBJ2-5, so the J call may be wrong. The V gene's germline CDR1 is MNHNY and CDR2 SVGAGI (reference sequence). This CDR3 region has 15 residues. For the CDR3, the DNA is TGTGCCAGCAGTTACTCGAGACAGGGCCGAGAGACCCAGTACTTC. The encoded protein is CASSYSRQGRETQYF.

V usage is TRBV15 and J usage is TRBJ1-6; D is possibly TRBD1 (5 bases). Trimming pared 4 bases from V and 9 bases from J, leaving 16 bases between. This CDR3 has 15 amino acids. CDR1 and CDR2 (germline): LNHNV, YYDKDF (reference sequence). The CDR3 nucleotides are TGTGCCACCAGCAATGCCGGGCACGGGGGTTCACCCCTCCACTTT. Its protein is CATSNAGHGGSPLHF.

In this sample, this clonotype turned up a few times. The J gene is TRBJ1-2, the V gene TRBV29-1; D might be TRBD1 (6 bases). CDR1 is SQVTM, CDR2 ANQGSEA, per germline. The CDR3 is made up of 13 amino acids. V lost 5 bases, J lost 4 bases, and 14 bases lay in between. The CDR3 here is CSVRTAGSYGYTF. In DNA, the CDR3 is TGCAGCGTTCGGACAGCGGGCAGCTATGGCTACACCTTC.

This clonotype was observed a few times. J is TRBJ1-2 and V is TRBV10-3; 8 nucleotides line up with TRBD1. This CDR3 has 14 amino acids. CDR1 is ENHRY and CDR2 is SYGVKD in the germline V gene. V lost 6 bases to trimming and J lost 3 bases; unmatched junction nucleotides: 6. The CDR3 region is CAIRPTGADYGYTF. For the CDR3, the DNA is TGTGCCATCAGGCCGACAGGGGCAGACTATGGCTACACCTTC.

In this sample, this clonotype turned up a few times. This chain joins TRBV20-1 and TRBJ1-3, with no clear D. This CDR3 region has 13 residues. Trimming shortened V by 1 base and J by 2 bases, and 6 bases separated the two germline ends. The germline gives CDR1 DFQATT, CDR2 SNEGSKA (reference sequence). Written as DNA, the CDR3 is TGCAGTGCTAGAGGGGAAACTGGAAACACCATATATTTT. Protein sequence: CSARGETGNTIYF.

This clonotype was counted between two and nine times. J is TRBJ2-7 and V is TRBV5-1, with no clear D. CDR1 SGHRS and CDR2 YFSETQ come from the germline V gene. CDR3 length: 15 amino acids. V was cut by 0 bases and J by 0 bases, with 10 bases left in between. CDR3 DNA: TGCGCCAGCAGCTTGGGTGACGGAGCCTCCTACGAGCAGTACTTC. As protein: CASSLGDGASYEQYF.

The table lists this clonotype with many counts. V is TRBV20-1 and J is TRBJ2-5; 7 bases agree with TRBD2. This CDR3 is 13 amino acids long. Germline-derived CDR1 and CDR2 are DFQATT and SNEGSKA (reference sequence). Here the CDR3 DNA reads TGCAAACTGGGGGACTACCATCAAGAGACCCAGTACTTC. It codes for CKLGDYHQETQYF.